A single sample gave rise to the 21 T cell receptor beta chains below, sequenced in a study of regulatory T cells in long-lasting Graves disease. In building TCR beta libraries, iRepertoire HTBI primers were used together with Arm-PCR of CDR3 regions. MiXCR, run by TCRdb on the multiplex PCR reads, gives a single entry per CDR3 protein. This repertoire shows 310,000 or so distinct CDR3 sequences, roughly a fifth found once; its top ten account for just under 30%. Indicated time point: persistent/refractory GD, antithyroid drugs over 5 years with positive TRAb. Isolated PBMC RNA provided the starting material for the TCR library. Sequences were derived from peripheral blood mononuclear cells (PBMCs), sampled when the disease was refractory, from a patient treated with antithyroid drugs. These receptors all stem from a female donor with Graves disease.

The table lists this clonotype with many counts. This chain joins TRBV2 and TRBJ1-5, with D possibly TRBD1 on 5 matching bases. The ends were cut back, 0 bases at V and 2 bases at J, with 11 bases in the middle. Germline assignment: CDR1 SNHLY and CDR2 FYNNEI. CDR3 length equals 16 residues. CDR3 sequence: CASSEARGHGNQPQHF. The DNA for the CDR3 is TGTGCCAGCAGTGAAGCCCGGGGCCACGGCAATCAGCCCCAGCATTTT.

The gene calls are TRBV19 and TRBJ2-1, with 14 bases lining up with TRBD2. The CDR3 has 20 amino acids. CDR1 and CDR2 (germline): LNHDA, SQIVND (reference sequence). The ends lost 2 bases at V and 2 bases at J; junction bases unmatched: 11. CDR3 protein: CASSIKWGLAGVATYNEQFF. The CDR3 DNA sequence: TGTGCCAGTAGTATAAAATGGGGACTAGCGGGAGTAGCAACCTACAATGAGCAGTTCTTC.

This clonotype was observed a handful of times. The chain uses TRBV6-1 and TRBJ1-5; the D is unclear. Germline CDR1 MNHNS, CDR2 SASEGT. This CDR3 contains 18 residues. The V end lost 2 bases, the J end lost 0 bases, and 17 bases lay between the germline ends. CDR3 DNA: TGTGCCAGCAGTGAATGGGTTTCGGCATATCATAGCAATCAGCCCCAGCATTTT. This sequence encodes CASSEWVSAYHSNQPQHF.

V usage is TRBV19 and J usage is TRBJ1-5; D call uncertain. This CDR3 comprises 13 residues. V was pared by 4 bases and J by 5 bases, with 9 bases between. CDR1 LNHDA and CDR2 SQIVND come from the germline V gene (reference sequence). CDR3 nucleotides: TGTGCCAGTAGTACCTACAGCTATCAGCCCCAGCATTTT. It translates to CASSTYSYQPQHF.

For this clonotype: The junction departs from germline at one end; a sequencing error may be responsible. The rearrangement joins TRBV5-1 to TRBJ1-1; D gene ambiguous. This CDR3 comprises 15 residues. Per the germline V gene, CDR1 is SGHRS and CDR2 is YFSETQ. This chain's CDR3 is CASSSKQRSYTEALF. Here the CDR3 DNA reads TGCGCCAGCAGTTCTAAACAGCGAAGTTACACTGAAGCTCTCTTT. Together with reference TRBV5-1 and TRBJ1-1, the CDR3 gives the full variable domain: KAGVTQTPRYLIKTRGQQVTLSCSPISGHRSVSWYQQTPGQGLQFLFEYFSETQRNKGNFPGRFSGRQFSNSRSEMNVSTLELGDSALYLCASSSKQRSYTEALFGQGTRLTVV.

A few counts support this clonotype. CDR3 coding DNA: TGCGCCAGCAGCATTAGCGGTGGTGGAGATACGCAGTATTTT. Its protein is CASSISGGGDTQYF. The chain recombines TRBV5-1 with TRBJ2-3; a possible D gene is TRBD2 (6 bases). V was shortened by 4 bases and J by 5 bases, with 14 bases between the two germline ends. Germline CDR1 is SGHRS and CDR2 is YFSETQ. The CDR3 is made up of 14 amino acids.

The table lists this clonotype with many counts. This chain uses TRBV5-1 with TRBJ1-1; unclear D gene. The CDR3 consists of 15 residues. With 0 bases removed from V and 3 bases from J, the gap between germline ends came to 12 bases. Germline-derived CDR1 and CDR2 are SGHRS and YFSETQ. The CDR3: CASSLGTAVDTEAFF. The CDR3 bases are TGCGCCAGCAGCTTGGGTACAGCGGTGGACACTGAAGCTTTCTTT.

This clonotype was counted at least ten times. This chain connects TRBV14 to TRBJ1-1; D gene uncertain. The CDR3 runs 12 residues. From germline, CDR1 is SGHDN and CDR2 FVKESK. Trimming shortened V by 2 bases and J by 1 base, and 2 bases separated the two germline ends. The CDR3 here is CASSQWNTEAFF. The CDR3 region has the DNA TGTGCCAGCAGCCAATGGAACACTGAAGCTTTCTTT.

This clonotype was detected ten times or more. The chain joins TRBV2 to TRBJ2-1; 7 nucleotides agree with TRBD2. The V segment lost 7 bases and the J segment 2 bases; nucleotides outside the gene matches: 5. Germline V gene sequence: CDR1 SNHLY, CDR2 FYNNEI. The CDR3 runs 14 residues. This chain's CDR3 is CASTSGATYNEQFF. The CDR3 DNA follows: TGTGCCAGCACTAGCGGAGCCACCTACAATGAGCAGTTCTTC.

Comment on this clonotype: A single base separates this from a much larger clone, so it may be a read error. The chain has TRBV6-1 and TRBJ1-5; 9 bases agree with TRBD1. The CDR3 runs 15 residues. Per the germline V gene, CDR1 is MNHNS and CDR2 is SASEGT. V lost 8 bases, J lost 5 bases, and 10 bases stayed unmatched. The CDR3 nucleotides read TGTGCCAGCCGGGAGACAGGGGGAACGTATCAGCCCCAGCATTTT. Residues: CASRETGGTYQPQHF.

In its sample, this clonotype was seen a few times. The chain has TRBV6-1 and TRBJ2-7, with TRBD2 matching 10 bases. This CDR3 region has 15 residues. Losses at the gene ends were 0 bases for V and 2 bases for J; bases not matched to a gene: 1. CDR1 and CDR2 from the germline V gene are MNHNS and SASEGT. Written as DNA, the CDR3 is TGTGCCAGCAGTGAAGCGCTAGCGGGAGCCTACGAGCAGTACTTC. It encodes CASSEALAGAYEQYF.

The V gene is TRBV12-3 or TRBV12-4, the J gene TRBJ1-1; TRBD1 might be the D (5 bases). The length of the CDR3 is 13 residues. The V gene lost 3 bases and the J gene lost 6 bases, with 11 bases spanning the gap. The CDR3 protein is CASSLQGRAEAFF. As DNA, the CDR3 is TGTGCCAGCAGTTTGCAGGGACGGGCTGAAGCTTTCTTT.

On this clonotype itself: A read error may explain this, as a much larger clone is one base away. The rearrangement links TRBV12-3 or TRBV12-4 to TRBJ2-2; D call uncertain. CDR3 length: 15 residues. The CDR3 DNA sequence: TGTGCCAGCAGTTTATACCGGTCGAACACCGAGGAGCTGTTTTTT. This gives the protein CASSLYRSNTEELFF.

V and J are TRBV5-1 and TRBJ1-2; 10 bases are a match to TRBD1. CDR1 and CDR2 from the germline V gene are SGHRS and YFSETQ. The CDR3 has 17 amino acids. The trim removed 7 bases at V and 1 base at J, leaving 13 bases unmatched. The CDR3 DNA follows: TGCGCCAGCGGCATCGGACAGGGGGAAAAGGGTAACTATGGCTACACCTTC. Its translation is CASGIGQGEKGNYGYTF.

The gene calls are TRBV9 and TRBJ1-1, with D hard to call. Germline V gene lookup returns CDR1 SGDLS and CDR2 YYNGEE. The CDR3 length is 15 residues. Between the trimmed V and J ends, which lost 4 bases and 6 bases, there was a span of 19 bases. The DNA for the CDR3 is TGTGCCAGCAGCCCCTCGGGTCCCTCGGGATCTGAAGCTTTCTTT. It is translated as CASSPSGPSGSEAFF.

The CDR3 region has the DNA TGTGCCTGGAGTGAGGCTCGGATCGGGGAGCTGTTTTTT. Its protein product is CAWSEARIGELFF. The chain uses TRBV30 and TRBJ2-2; D call uncertain. The CDR3 sequence is 13 residues long. Deletions cut 1 base from V and 7 bases from J, with 10 bases between. Germline CDR1 reads GTSNPN; CDR2 reads SVGIG (reference sequence).

This clonotype was seen ten or more times. V gene TRBV19 combines with J gene TRBJ2-2; TRBD2 might be the D (6 bases). In germline, CDR1 is LNHDA, CDR2 SQIVND (reference sequence). This CDR3 is built from 13 residues. Trimming cost V 0 bases and J 15 bases, with 14 bases left between them. CDR3 amino acids: CASSIDSGRRMFF. The DNA of the CDR3 is TGTGCCAGTAGTATAGATTCTGGGAGGAGGATGTTTTTT.

A single count supports this clonotype. The chain is built from TRBV19 and TRBJ1-6; perhaps TRBD1 as D (6 bases). There are 15 residues in the CDR3. V lost 0 bases to trimming and J lost 5 bases, with 8 bases between them. Germline V lookup: CDR1 LNHDA, CDR2 SQIVND (reference sequence). The CDR3 DNA sequence: TGTGCCAGTAGTATAGAACAGGGTAATAATTCACCCCTCCACTTT. Protein product: CASSIEQGNNSPLHF.

This clonotype was observed a few times. The V call is TRBV7-2, the J call TRBJ2-7; D gene ambiguous. Germline loops: CDR1 SGHTA, CDR2 FQGNSA. This CDR3 is built from 13 residues. With 7 bases removed from V and 3 bases from J, the gap between germline ends came to 13 bases. In nucleotides, the CDR3 is TGTGCCAGCACCCATGGCATCCTCTACGAGCAGTACTTC. It codes for CASTHGILYEQYF.

Turning to this clonotype: This could be a read error, since a much larger clone is one nucleotide away. The gene calls are TRBV5-1 and TRBJ2-6; D is possibly TRBD1 or TRBD2 (5 bases each). This CDR3 has 16 residues. CDR1 SGHRS and CDR2 YFSETQ come from the germline V gene. CDR3 bases: TGCACCAGCAGCTTGGGACCTTCATCTGGGGCCAACGTCCTGACTTTC. Its protein is CTSSLGPSSGANVLTF.

This clonotype has just a few counts. The chain links TRBV19 to TRBJ2-6; D is ambiguous. Germline loops: CDR1 LNHDA, CDR2 SQIVND (reference sequence). V was trimmed by 7 bases and J by 2 bases, leaving 9 bases between them. The CDR3 consists of 14 residues. The CDR3 nucleotides are TGTGCCAGTACTGCCTTCCCTGGGGCCAACGTCCTGACTTTC. As protein: CASTAFPGANVLTF.